This T cell receptor beta chain was recorded in a study of PD-L1 blockade in urothelial cancer. This CDR3 comprises 14 residues. From germline, CDR1 is SGHRS and CDR2 YFSETQ. Trimming pared 0 bases from V and 4 bases from J, leaving 10 bases between. The method was immunoSEQ multiplex PCR; TCRdb's version includes in-frame clones alone and lacks a portion of them. The profile shows 40,000 to 45,000 clones, roughly 82% of them singletons. The chain combines TRBV5-1 with TRBJ2-5; D is ambiguous. This material consisted of PBMCs, taken around atezolizumab (anti-PD-L1) treatment. This receptor was obtained from a man aged 70-80 years with urothelial cancer. The CDR3 nucleotides are TGCGCCAGCAGCTTGGCTTCTGGGCCAGAGACCCAGTACTTC. Translated: CASSLASGPETQYF. Full variable domain (remainder filled in from reference TRBV5-1 and TRBJ2-5): KAGVTQTPRYLIKTRGQQVTLSCSPISGHRSVSWYQQTPGQGLQFLFEYFSETQRNKGNFPGRFSGRQFSNSRSEMNVSTLELGDSALYLCASSLASGPETQYFGPGTRLLVL.